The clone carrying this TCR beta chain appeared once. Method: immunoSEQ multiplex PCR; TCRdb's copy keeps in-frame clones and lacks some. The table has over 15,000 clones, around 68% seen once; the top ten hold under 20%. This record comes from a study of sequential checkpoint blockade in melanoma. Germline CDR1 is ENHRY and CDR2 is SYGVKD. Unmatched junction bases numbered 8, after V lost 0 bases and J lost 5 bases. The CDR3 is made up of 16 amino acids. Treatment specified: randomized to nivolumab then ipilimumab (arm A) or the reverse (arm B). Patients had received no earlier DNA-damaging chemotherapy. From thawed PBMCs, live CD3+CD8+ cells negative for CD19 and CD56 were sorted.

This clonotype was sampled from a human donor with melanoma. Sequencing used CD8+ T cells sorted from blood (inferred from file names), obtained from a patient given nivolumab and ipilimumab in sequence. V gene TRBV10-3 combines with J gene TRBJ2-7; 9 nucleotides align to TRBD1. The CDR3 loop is CAISESLGTGFNEQYF. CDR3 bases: TGTGCCATCAGTGAGTCGCTCGGGACAGGGTTCAACGAGCAGTACTTC.